The entry below gives a single T cell receptor beta chain sequence along with its context. Which antigen it targets is not known. No much larger clone exists at a distance of one base, and base qualities are not known. Via the germline V gene, CDR1 is SQVTM and CDR2 ANQGSEA. The CDR3 goes from the cysteine to the phenylalanine over 13 residues. CDR3 DNA only is kept here, 39 bases in frame from base 1. V ends up 6 bases short and J 0 bases short, with an unmatched junction base count of 2. TCRbeta CDR3 regions were amplified from genomic DNA by means of the immunoSEQ Assay, a bias-controlled multiplex PCR. The authors' analysis ran thus. Nucleated cell counts per sample were estimated from amplification of reference gene primers within the assay. To quantify the absolute abundance of each unique TCRbeta CDR3 rearrangement, sequence reads were collapsed and filtered. For each sample, productive Simpson clonality was calculated as the square root of Simpson's diversity index across productive rearrangements. The source is immuneACCESS, and TCRdb retained only in-frame sequences with V and J called. Part of the clones is not carried over; for the studies checked, unresolved V genes explain less than half of this, and the remainder is unexplained. V, J and clone size reflect that table, while D and trimming were determined from the DNA. The sample table contains 140,000 or so clones; only one count was recorded for just under 85% of them. Approximately 3% of the sample is taken by the ten largest.

The sample is drawn from a study of blood T cell repertoires in COVID-19 (dated by TCRdb to 2020 to 2021). Notes on the research overall: Samples from collaborators originated in the United States, Italy and Spain and spanned both the acute and convalescent phases of COVID-19. A freely available public database, intended as a resource for researchers studying the immune response to SARS-CoV-2, is where the repertoires were released. The material from the prospective study consisted of cDNA or gDNA derived from T cells, B-cell-depleted T cells, or PBMCs. Subjects who had been exposed to COVID-19, were actively infected with it, or had recovered from it provided the deeply sampled blood TCRbeta repertoires that made up the dataset. Samples came from the ongoing ImmuneRACE study (first 160 participants) plus 1,254 subjects from 6 global collaborators. The sample metadata nearly always contained a de-identified subject ID, COVID-19 status, age in years and sex. Where available, HLA class I and class II types were obtained from metadata supplied by the sample provider rather than from assay-based typing.

General conclusions and limits of the study: The amount of clinical and demographic metadata varied by source and participant and was provided uncurated.

Participants in the prospective study were enrolled through a virtual design, were aged about 18 to 90 years, and lived in roughly 26 United States geographic areas. Cohort assignment in the prospective study relied on participant-reported clinical history from a screening survey and a study questionnaire. Each participant in the prospective study had whole blood, serum and a nasopharyngeal or oropharyngeal swab collected by mobile phlebotomists. Participants in the prospective study had the option to provide additional blood draws and questionnaires over an approximately 2-month period. Before DNA extraction, prospective study blood samples were shipped either frozen or at room temperature.

The chain employs TRBV29-1 and TRBJ1-1, with TRBD1 identical over 9 junction bases. Sequenced sample: PBMCs or T cells enriched from blood (not recorded which). The origin of this receptor is a woman between 45 and 60 years old with acute COVID-19. The CDR3 sequence is CSVGTGMNTEAFF. The bases read TGCAGCGTGGGGACAGGGATGAACACTGAAGCTTTCTTT.